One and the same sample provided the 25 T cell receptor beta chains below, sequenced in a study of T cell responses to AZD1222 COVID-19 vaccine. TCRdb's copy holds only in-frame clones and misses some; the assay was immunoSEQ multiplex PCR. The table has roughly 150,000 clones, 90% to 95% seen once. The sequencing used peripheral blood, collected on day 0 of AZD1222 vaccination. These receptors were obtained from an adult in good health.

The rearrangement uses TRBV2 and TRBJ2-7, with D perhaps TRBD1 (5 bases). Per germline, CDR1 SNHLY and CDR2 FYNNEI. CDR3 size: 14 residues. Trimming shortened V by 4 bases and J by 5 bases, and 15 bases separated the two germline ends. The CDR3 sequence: CASSGGAVKNEQYF. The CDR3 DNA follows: TGTGCCAGCAGTGGTGGGGCTGTAAAAAACGAGCAGTACTTC.

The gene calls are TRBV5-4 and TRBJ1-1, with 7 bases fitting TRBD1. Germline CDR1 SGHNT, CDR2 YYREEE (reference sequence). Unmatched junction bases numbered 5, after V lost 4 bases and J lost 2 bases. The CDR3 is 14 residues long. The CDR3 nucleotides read TGTGCCAGCAGCGTGGGACAGTTTAACACTGAAGCTTTCTTT. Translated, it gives CASSVGQFNTEAFF.

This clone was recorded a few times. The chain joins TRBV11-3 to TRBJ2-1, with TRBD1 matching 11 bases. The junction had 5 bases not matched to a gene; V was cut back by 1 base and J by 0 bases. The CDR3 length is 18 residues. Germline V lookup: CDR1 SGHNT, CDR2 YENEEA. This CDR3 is CASSLGGGTGGSYNEQFF. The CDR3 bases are TGTGCCAGCAGCTTAGGGGGCGGGACAGGGGGCTCCTACAATGAGCAGTTCTTC.

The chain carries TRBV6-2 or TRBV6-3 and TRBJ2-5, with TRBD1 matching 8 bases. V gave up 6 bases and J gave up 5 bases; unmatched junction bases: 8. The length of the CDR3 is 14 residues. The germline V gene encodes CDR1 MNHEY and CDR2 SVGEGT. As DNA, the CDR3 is TGTGCCAGCAGCCGGACAGGGCCCAGGGAGACCCAGTACTTC. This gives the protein CASSRTGPRETQYF.

The CDR3 loop reads CASSQRGREPQHF. The DNA of the CDR3 is TGCGCCAGCAGCCAAAGGGGCAGGGAGCCCCAGCATTTT. The chain carries TRBV4-1 and TRBJ1-5, with a tentative D call TRBD1 (5 bases). CDR1 and CDR2 (germline): MGHRA, YSYEKL. The length of the CDR3 is 13 residues. V was pared by 2 bases and J by 8 bases, with 10 bases between.

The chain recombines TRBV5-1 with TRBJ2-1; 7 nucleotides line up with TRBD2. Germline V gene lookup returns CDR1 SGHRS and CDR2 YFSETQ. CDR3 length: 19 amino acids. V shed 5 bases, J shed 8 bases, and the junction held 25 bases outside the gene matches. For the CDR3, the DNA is TGCGCCAGCAGATCTTTACGGAGGCTAGCGGAACCCCGGGGCGATGAGCAGTTCTTC. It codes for CASRSLRRLAEPRGDEQFF.

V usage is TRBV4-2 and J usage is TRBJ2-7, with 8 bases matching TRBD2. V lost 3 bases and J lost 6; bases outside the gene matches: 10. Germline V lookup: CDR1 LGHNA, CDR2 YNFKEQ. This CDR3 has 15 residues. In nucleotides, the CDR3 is TGTGCCAGCAGCCAGGAACCGGGACTAGGTAGCGAGCAGTACTTC. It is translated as CASSQEPGLGSEQYF.

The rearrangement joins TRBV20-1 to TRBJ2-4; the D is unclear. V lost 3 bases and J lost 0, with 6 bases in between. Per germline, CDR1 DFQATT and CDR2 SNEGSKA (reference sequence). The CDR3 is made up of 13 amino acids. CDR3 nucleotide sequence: TGCAGTGCTAGTTTTCTAGCCAAAAACATTCAGTACTTC. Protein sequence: CSASFLAKNIQYF.

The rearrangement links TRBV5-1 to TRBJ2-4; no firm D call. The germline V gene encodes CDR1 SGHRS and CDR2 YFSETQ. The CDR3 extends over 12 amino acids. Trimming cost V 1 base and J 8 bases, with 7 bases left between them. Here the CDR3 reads CASSLRNDIQYF. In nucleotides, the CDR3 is TGCGCCAGCAGCTTGAGAAACGACATTCAGTACTTC.

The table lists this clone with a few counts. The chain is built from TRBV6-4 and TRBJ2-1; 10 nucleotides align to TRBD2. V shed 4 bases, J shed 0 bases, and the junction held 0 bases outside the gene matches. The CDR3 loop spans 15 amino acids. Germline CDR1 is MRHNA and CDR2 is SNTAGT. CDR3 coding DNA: TGTGCCAGCAGTGGGACTAGCGGCTCCTACAATGAGCAGTTCTTC. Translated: CASSGTSGSYNEQFF.

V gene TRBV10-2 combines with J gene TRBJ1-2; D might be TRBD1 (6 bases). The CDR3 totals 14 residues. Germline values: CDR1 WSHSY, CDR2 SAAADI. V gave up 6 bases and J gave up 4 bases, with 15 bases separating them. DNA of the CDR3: TGCGCCAGCAGGGCTGGACAGACAGGCTATGGCTACACCTTC. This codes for CASRAGQTGYGYTF.

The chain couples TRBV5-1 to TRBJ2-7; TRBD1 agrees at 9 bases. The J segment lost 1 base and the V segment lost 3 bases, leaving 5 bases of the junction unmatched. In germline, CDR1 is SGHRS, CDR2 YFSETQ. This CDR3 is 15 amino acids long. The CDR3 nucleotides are TGCGCCAGCAGCTACGGGACAGGGAGGTCCTACGAGCAGTACTTC. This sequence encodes CASSYGTGRSYEQYF.

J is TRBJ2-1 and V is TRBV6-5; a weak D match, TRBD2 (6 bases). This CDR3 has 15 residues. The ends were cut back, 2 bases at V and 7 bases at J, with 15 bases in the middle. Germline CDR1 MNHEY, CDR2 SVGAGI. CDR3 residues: CASSYGGIGTNEQFF. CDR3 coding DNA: TGTGCCAGCAGTTACGGGGGGATCGGTACTAATGAGCAGTTCTTC.

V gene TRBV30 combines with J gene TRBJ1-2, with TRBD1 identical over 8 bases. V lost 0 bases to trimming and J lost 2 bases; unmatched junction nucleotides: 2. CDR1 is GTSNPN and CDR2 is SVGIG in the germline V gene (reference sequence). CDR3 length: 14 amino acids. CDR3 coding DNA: TGTGCCTGGAGTGTAGGACAGGGAAACTATGGCTACACCTTC. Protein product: CAWSVGQGNYGYTF.

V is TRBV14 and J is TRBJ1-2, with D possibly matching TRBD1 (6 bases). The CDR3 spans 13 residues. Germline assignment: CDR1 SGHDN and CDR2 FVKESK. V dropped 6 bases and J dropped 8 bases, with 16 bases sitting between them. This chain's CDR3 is CASSDGGRGGYTF. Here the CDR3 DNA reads TGTGCCAGCAGTGATGGGGGCCGAGGAGGCTACACCTTC.

The CDR3 coding sequence is TGTGCCAGCAGGAACTCTGGGGCCAACGTCCTGACTTTC. Amino acid sequence: CASRNSGANVLTF. The V and J genes are TRBV12-3 or TRBV12-4 and TRBJ2-6; no definite D call. The V end was cut by 6 bases, the J end by 0 bases, with 3 bases between. The CDR3 has 13 residues.

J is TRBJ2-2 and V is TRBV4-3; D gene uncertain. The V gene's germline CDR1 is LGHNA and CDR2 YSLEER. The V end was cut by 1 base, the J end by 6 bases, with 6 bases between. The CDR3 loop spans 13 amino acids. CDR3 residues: CASSQGSAGELFF. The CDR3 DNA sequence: TGCGCCAGCAGCCAAGGTAGTGCCGGGGAGCTGTTTTTT.

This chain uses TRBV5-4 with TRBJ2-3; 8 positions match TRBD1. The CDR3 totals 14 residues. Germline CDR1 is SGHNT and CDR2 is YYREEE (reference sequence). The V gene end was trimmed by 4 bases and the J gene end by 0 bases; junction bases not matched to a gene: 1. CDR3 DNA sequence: TGTGCCAGCAGCAGGGACAGGAGCACAGATACGCAGTATTTT. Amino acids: CASSRDRSTDTQYF. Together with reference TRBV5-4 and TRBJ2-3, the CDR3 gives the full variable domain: ETGVTQSPTHLIKTRGQQVTLRCSSQSGHNTVSWYQQALGQGPQFIFQYYREEENGRGNFPPRFSGLQFPNYSSELNVNALELDDSALYLCASSRDRSTDTQYFGPGTRLTVL.

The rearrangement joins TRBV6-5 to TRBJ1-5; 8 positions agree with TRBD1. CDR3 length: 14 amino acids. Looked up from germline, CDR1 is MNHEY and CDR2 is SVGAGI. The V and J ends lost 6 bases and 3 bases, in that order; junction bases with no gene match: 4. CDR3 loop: CASRGTGLNQPQHF. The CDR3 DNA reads TGTGCCAGCAGGGGGACAGGACTCAATCAGCCCCAGCATTTT.

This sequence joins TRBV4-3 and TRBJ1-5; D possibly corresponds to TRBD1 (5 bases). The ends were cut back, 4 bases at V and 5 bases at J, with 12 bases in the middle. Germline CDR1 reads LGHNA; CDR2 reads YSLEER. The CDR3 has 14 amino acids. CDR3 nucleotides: TGCGCCAGCAGCCCGACTCGGGGGGATCAGCCCCAGCATTTT. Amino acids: CASSPTRGDQPQHF.

CDR3 loop: CASSSSGTGGSPLHF. In nucleotides, the CDR3 is TGTGCCAGCAGTTCCTCCGGGACAGGGGGGTCACCCCTCCACTTT. The chain has TRBV27 and TRBJ1-6, with 11 positions matching TRBD1. Trimming cost V 4 bases and J 10 bases; bases outside gene matches: 6. CDR1 and CDR2 (germline): MNHEY, SMNVEV (reference sequence). This CDR3 is 15 amino acids long.

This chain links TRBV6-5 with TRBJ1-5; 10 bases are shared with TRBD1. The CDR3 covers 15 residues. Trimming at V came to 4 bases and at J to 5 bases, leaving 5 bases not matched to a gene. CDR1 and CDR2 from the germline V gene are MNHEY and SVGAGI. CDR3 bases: TGTGCCAGCAGTTGGACAGGGGGAGTTGATCAGCCCCAGCATTTT. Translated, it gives CASSWTGGVDQPQHF.

CDR3 in DNA: TGCGCCAGCAGCTTGCGACTAGCGGGAGGTCTTGGCACAGATACGCAGTATTTT. Translation gives CASSLRLAGGLGTDTQYF. The V call is TRBV5-1, the J call TRBJ2-3; 13 positions agree with TRBD2. From germline, CDR1 is SGHRS and CDR2 YFSETQ. The CDR3 has 18 residues. J lost 1 base, V lost 1 base, and 6 bases had no gene match.

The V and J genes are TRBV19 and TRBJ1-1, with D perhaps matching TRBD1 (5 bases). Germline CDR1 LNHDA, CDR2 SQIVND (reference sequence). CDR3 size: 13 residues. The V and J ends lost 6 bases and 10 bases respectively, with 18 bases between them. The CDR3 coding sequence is TGTGCCAGTAGCATGGGGGAACAACGAGGAGCTTTCTTT. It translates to CASSMGEQRGAFF.

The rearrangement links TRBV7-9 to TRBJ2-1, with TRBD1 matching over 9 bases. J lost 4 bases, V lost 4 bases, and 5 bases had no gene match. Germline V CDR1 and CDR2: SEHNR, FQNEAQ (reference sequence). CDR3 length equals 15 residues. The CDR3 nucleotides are TGTGCCAGCAGCTCCCGGGACAGGGAATACAATGAGCAGTTCTTC. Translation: CASSSRDREYNEQFF.